The rows below give T cell receptor beta chains drawn from one sample of a study of T cell changes during pregnancy in multiple sclerosis. This table comes from immunoSEQ multiplex PCR, and its TCRdb copy is limited to in-frame clones, with some not included. The table records tens of thousands of clones, approximately 94% of them present only once. This material consisted of CD4+ T cells from peripheral blood mononuclear cells, taken before pregnancy. The receptors derive from a female donor with multiple sclerosis, enrolled in a pregnancy study. Each CDR3 is given without its conserved first and last residue.

j_gene | v_gene | CDR3aa
TRBJ2-5 | TRBV9 | ASSVGLAGVETQY
TRBJ2-1 | TRBV4-2 | ASSQEGWGLSGADEQF
TRBJ2-7 | TRBV30 | AWRRDSYEQY
TRBJ2-3 | TRBV27 | ASRKTGHVDTQY
TRBJ1-2 | TRBV5-1 | ASSLGSSTPSNYGYT
TRBJ2-1 | TRBV18 | ASSPPAGGNEQF
TRBJ2-1 | TRBV10-3 | AISDSTRPGEQF
TRBJ1-2 | TRBV2 | ASSENRGVYYGYT
TRBJ2-7 | TRBV27 | ASSLSPGPPREQY
TRBJ2-5 | TRBV5-5 | ASSRQGWETQY
TRBJ1-1 | TRBV7-2 | ASSLGTNTEAF
TRBJ2-5 | TRBV7-2 | ASSLAAGMRETQY
TRBJ1-5 | TRBV19 | ASSLRQGRGNQPQH
TRBJ1-5 | TRBV7-3 | ASSQDRDQPQH
TRBJ2-7 | TRBV6-6 | ASSYVKGAYEQY
TRBJ1-1 | TRBV18 | ASSPQPQGGTEAF
TRBJ2-1 | TRBV9 | ASSVGTAGEQF
TRBJ1-1 | TRBV9 | ASSATGGQFEAF
TRBJ1-4 | TRBV7-9 | ASRQTGAREKLF
TRBJ2-7 | TRBV10-3 | AISSGRDSYEQY
TRBJ2-7 | TRBV29-1 | SVVVRGLSYEQY
TRBJ1-1 | TRBV5-6 | ASSLYSSNLNTEAF
TRBJ1-3 | TRBV5-6 | ASARGRAGNTIY
TRBJ1-4 | TRBV5-4 | ASSLQGLNEKLF
TRBJ2-7 | TRBV9 | ASSPGMGQGGYEQY
TRBJ2-3 | TRBV5-1 | ASSLGGSSTDTQY